This entry lists 3 T cell receptor beta chains sequenced from one sample in a study of blood T cell repertoires in COVID-19. Libraries were prepared by immunoSEQ multiplex PCR; TCRdb keeps only in-frame clonotypes and omits some of them. The sample comprises around 70,000 clones, 90% of which are singletons, and 1.4% to 1.5% rests with the top ten. The source material was peripheral blood. These receptors were taken from a man between 50 and 59 years old with acute or convalescent COVID-19.

V gene TRBV24-1 combines with J gene TRBJ2-3; 10 bases match TRBD1. The V gene's germline CDR1 is KGHDR and CDR2 SFDVKD. This CDR3 is 13 amino acids long. V trimming: 7 bases; J trimming: 5 bases; junction bases outside the gene matches: 2. The CDR3 is CATRGTGVDTQYF. DNA of the CDR3: TGTGCCACCAGGGGGACAGGGGTAGATACGCAGTATTTT.

The chain recombines TRBV28 with TRBJ1-2, with 10 positions matching TRBD1. V dropped 4 bases and J dropped 7; count of bases not matched to a gene: 15. This CDR3 comprises 17 residues. The germline V gene has CDR1 MDHEN and CDR2 SYDVKM. In DNA, the CDR3 is TGTGCCAGCAGTTCCGTCGGGACAGGGGCCTTCCAGGGTGGCTACACCTTC. Protein product: CASSSVGTGAFQGGYTF.

This clone is a singleton in its sample. J is TRBJ2-1 and V is TRBV27; tentatively, D is TRBD2 (5 bases). Germline CDR1 is MNHEY and CDR2 is SMNVEV (reference sequence). V was trimmed by 6 bases and J by 8 bases, leaving 14 bases between them. The CDR3 totals 13 residues. The CDR3 bases are TGTGCCAGCAGCTATGCCCCGGGGTATGAGCAGTTCTTC. Its protein is CASSYAPGYEQFF.